Following are 21 T cell receptor beta chains from one sample sequenced in a study of T cells in localized non-small cell lung cancer. Data came from immunoSEQ multiplex PCR; TCRdb stores just in-frame clones and leaves some out. Of 2,500 to 3,000 clones listed, around 27% were seen once; the top ten hold about 15%. The input for sequencing was lung tumor tissue, taken before any cancer treatment. The receptors originated from a female donor over 55 with stage I lung adenocarcinoma.

The rearrangement uses TRBV23-1 and TRBJ1-2, with a weak D call TRBD1 (5 bases). TRBV23-1 is annotated as an ORF whose role is uncertain. Trimming shortened V by 8 bases and J by 1 base, and 20 bases separated the two germline ends. The CDR3 extends over 16 amino acids. The CDR3 region is CASGQQAPFNNYGYTF. Written as DNA, the CDR3 is TGCGCCAGCGGACAACAGGCCCCATTTAATAACTATGGCTACACCTTC.

V usage is TRBV29-1 and J usage is TRBJ1-1, with TRBD1 matching over 7 bases. V lost 6 bases to trimming and J lost 0 bases; unmatched junction nucleotides: 7. The germline V gene has CDR1 SQVTM and CDR2 ANQGSEA. The length of the CDR3 is 14 residues. In DNA, the CDR3 is TGCAGCGTCGAACCACAGGGGATGAACACTGAAGCTTTCTTT. Translation: CSVEPQGMNTEAFF.

This clone is judged medium-sized. The rearrangement uses TRBV11-3 and TRBJ1-2, with D maybe TRBD1 (6 bases). The V gene lost 5 bases and the J gene lost 3 bases, with 13 bases spanning the gap. The germline V gene encodes CDR1 SGHNT and CDR2 YENEEA. The CDR3 is 14 residues long. CDR3 bases: TGTGCCAGCAGCCCGAGGGGGGGTTACTATGGCTACACCTTC. Protein product: CASSPRGGYYGYTF.

V and J are TRBV19 and TRBJ1-1, with D tentatively TRBD1 (5 bases). Trimming cost V 1 base and J 4 bases, with 16 bases left between them. CDR1 and CDR2 from the germline V gene are LNHDA and SQIVND (reference sequence). CDR3 length: 16 amino acids. The CDR3 DNA is TGTGCCAGTAGTATAGGGGGAGGGAGGGGAATCACTGAAGCTTTCTTT. Amino acid sequence: CASSIGGGRGITEAFF.

By its share, this clone is medium-sized. This chain connects TRBV11-3 to TRBJ1-1; 8 bases match TRBD1. J lost 7 bases, V lost 1 base, and 8 bases had no gene match. The germline CDR1 and CDR2 sequences are SGHNT and YENEEA. The CDR3 spans 15 residues. The CDR3 nucleotides are TGTGCCAGCAGCTTAGTATCAGGGGGCGATGGTGAAGCTTTCTTT. This translates into CASSLVSGGDGEAFF.

This clone is deemed medium-sized. CDR3 nucleotides: TGTGCCAGCAGCTCCCTGACAGGCGCCAAGTACAATGAGCAGTTCTTC. Translation: CASSSLTGAKYNEQFF. J is TRBJ2-1 and V is TRBV11-3, with a possible D match to TRBD1 (6 bases). The V gene's germline CDR1 is SGHNT and CDR2 YENEEA. The CDR3 sequence is 16 residues long. V lost 4 bases and J lost 4, with 17 bases in between. The full variable domain, completed using reference TRBV11-3 and TRBJ2-1, is EAGVVQSPRYKIIEKKQPVAFWCNPISGHNTLYWYLQNLGQGPELLIRYENEEAVDDSQLPKDRFSAERLKGVDSTLKIQPAELGDSAVYLCASSSLTGAKYNEQFFGPGTRLTVL.

This clone was seen only a few times. The gene calls are TRBV11-3 and TRBJ2-3, with TRBD2 matching over 9 bases. This CDR3 comprises 17 residues. Germline CDR1 is SGHNT and CDR2 is YENEEA. The V segment lost 3 bases and the J segment 2 bases; nucleotides outside the gene matches: 9. The chain's CDR3 is CASSLVKRGALTDTQYF. In DNA form, the CDR3 reads TGTGCCAGCAGCTTGGTCAAGCGGGGGGCTCTCACAGATACGCAGTATTTT.

By sample share, this clone is hyperexpanded. The chain links TRBV6-8 to TRBJ1-6; TRBD1 is a possible D gene (5 bases). The CDR3 runs to 18 residues. Germline loops: CDR1 MNHGY, CDR2 SAAAGT. Trimming removed 0 bases at V and 2 bases at J, with 14 bases between. The CDR3 loop reads CASSYSTAGPTYNSPLHF. The DNA for the CDR3 is TGTGCCAGCAGTTACTCGACTGCGGGGCCAACCTATAATTCACCCCTCCACTTT.

The chain combines TRBV14 with TRBJ2-2; D may be TRBD1 or TRBD2 (7 bases each). The CDR3 has 17 residues. Trimming stripped 6 bases from V and 13 bases from J, with 30 bases between. Looked up from germline, CDR1 is SGHDN and CDR2 is FVKESK. The DNA for the CDR3 is TGTGCCAGCAGACACGAAGGGGCCAGGGGGGGTTCCGTGGCGCTGTTTTTT. Encoded protein: CASRHEGARGGSVALFF.

The V gene is TRBV11-3, the J gene TRBJ1-3; 12 bases match TRBD1. The J segment lost 2 bases and the V segment lost 0 bases, leaving 8 bases of the junction unmatched. Germline values: CDR1 SGHNT, CDR2 YENEEA. The CDR3 covers 19 residues. The CDR3 coding sequence is TGTGCCAGCAGCTTAGAGGGACAGGGGGCTGTTGAACCTGGAAACACCATATATTTT. It translates to CASSLEGQGAVEPGNTIYF.

The gene calls are TRBV9 and TRBJ1-1, with a tentative D call TRBD1 (6 bases). This CDR3 has 17 residues. Germline V gene sequence: CDR1 SGDLS, CDR2 YYNGEE. V lost 5 bases to trimming and J lost 0 bases, with 20 bases between them. The CDR3 DNA sequence: TGTGCCAGCAGTGAAGACGGTCAGGGGTGGTTGAACACTGAAGCTTTCTTT. Protein: CASSEDGQGWLNTEAFF.

The sample holds one count of this clone. The chain recombines TRBV28 with TRBJ2-3; 8 bases align to TRBD1. Unmatched junction bases numbered 7, after V lost 6 bases and J lost 2 bases. Looked up from germline, CDR1 is MDHEN and CDR2 is SYDVKM. The CDR3 is made up of 15 amino acids. The CDR3 region has the DNA TGTGCCAGCAGCCGACAGGGGATAGCCACAGATACGCAGTATTTT. It specifies CASSRQGIATDTQYF.

This sequence joins TRBV6-8 and TRBJ1-3, with TRBD1 as a possible D gene (6 bases). V lost 6 bases, J lost 0 bases, and 15 bases lay in between. The CDR3 runs 16 residues. Germline CDR1 is MNHGY and CDR2 is SAAAGT. For the CDR3, the DNA is TGTGCCAGCAGCCGCTCCTGGACAGTCTCTGGAAACACCATATATTTT. Encoded protein: CASSRSWTVSGNTIYF.

This clone was seen a handful of times. The chain combines TRBV6-8 with TRBJ1-2; 7 bases map to TRBD1. Trimming at V came to 2 bases and at J to 7 bases, leaving 4 bases not matched to a gene. Germline loops: CDR1 MNHGY, CDR2 SAAAGT. The CDR3 is made up of 13 amino acids. CDR3 residues: CASSYRQGGGYTF. The CDR3, as DNA: TGTGCCAGCAGTTACAGACAGGGTGGTGGCTACACCTTC.

This clone was counted only a few times. The rearrangement links TRBV11-3 to TRBJ1-2; D is perhaps TRBD1 (5 bases). Germline V CDR1 and CDR2: SGHNT, YENEEA. CDR3 length: 15 residues. Deletions cut 4 bases from V and 8 bases from J, with 20 bases between. Here the CDR3 reads CASSSGTASWGGYTF. The CDR3 nucleotides read TGTGCCAGCAGCTCCGGGACGGCGTCCTGGGGCGGCTACACCTTC.

This clone is termed large. The gene calls are TRBV9 and TRBJ2-1; 15 bases match TRBD2. The length of the CDR3 is 15 residues. V lost 4 bases, J lost 8 bases, and 4 bases stayed unmatched. Germline V CDR1 and CDR2: SGDLS, YYNGEE. The CDR3 region has the DNA TGTGCCAGCAGCATCGGACTAGCGGGAGGGGATGAGCAGTTCTTC. It translates to CASSIGLAGGDEQFF.

This clone turned up a few times. V gene TRBV9 combines with J gene TRBJ2-7, with unresolved D. Germline V lookup: CDR1 SGDLS, CDR2 YYNGEE. Trimming left V 0 bases short and J 6 bases short, with 10 bases between. The CDR3 covers 13 residues. The CDR3 DNA reads TGTGCCAGCAGCGTAGGGATACGACGCGAGCAGTACTTC. This encodes CASSVGIRREQYF.

The chain employs TRBV29-1 and TRBJ1-3, with D unresolved. The V end lost 0 bases, the J end lost 0 bases, and 12 bases lay between the germline ends. The germline gives CDR1 SQVTM, CDR2 ANQGSEA. The CDR3 has 16 amino acids. The chain's CDR3 is CSVEDYSSHSGNTIYF. The CDR3 nucleotides read TGCAGCGTTGAAGATTATAGTTCCCACTCTGGAAACACCATATATTTT.

This clone is medium-sized (0.01 to 0.1%) by share. V is TRBV11-3 and J is TRBJ1-2; 10 bases agree with TRBD1. CDR3 length equals 17 residues. Germline lookup yields CDR1 SGHNT and CDR2 YENEEA. V lost 0 bases, J lost 1 base, and 5 bases stayed unmatched. CDR3 region: CASSLERTGGFNYGYTF. The CDR3 DNA reads as TGTGCCAGCAGCTTAGAGAGGACAGGGGGTTTTAACTATGGCTACACCTTC.

The chain is built from TRBV14 and TRBJ1-2; maybe TRBD1 (5 bases). The germline V gene has CDR1 SGHDN and CDR2 FVKESK. With 3 bases removed from V and 4 bases from J, the gap between germline ends came to 9 bases. The CDR3 consists of 13 residues. This chain's CDR3 is CASSHDRRYGYTF. The CDR3 nucleotides read TGTGCCAGCAGCCACGACAGACGCTATGGCTACACCTTC.

By share of the sample, this clone is medium-sized. For the CDR3, the DNA is TGTGCCAGCAGCTATGATCTAGATCCCGAAGATACGCAGTATTTT. This gives the protein CASSYDLDPEDTQYF. The J gene is TRBJ2-3, the V gene TRBV9; D uncertain. Between the trimmed V and J ends, which lost 4 bases and 5 bases, there was a span of 17 bases. Germline V lookup: CDR1 SGDLS, CDR2 YYNGEE. The CDR3 consists of 15 residues.